What follows is one T cell receptor (beta chain) and its context. The entry originates in a study of blood T cell repertoires in COVID-19. Whole-study context: There were acute and convalescent COVID-19 samples, and they came from the United States, Italy and Spain. From T cells, B-cell-depleted T cells, or PBMCs came the material, which was cDNA or gDNA.

The table came from immunoSEQ multiplex PCR; TCRdb's copy has only in-frame clones and leaves some out. Here the sample spans tens of thousands of clones, about 85% being singletons. The CDR3 loop spans 15 amino acids. Trimming cost V 7 bases and J 0 bases, with 10 bases left between them. CDR1 MNHEY and CDR2 SVGAGI come from the germline V gene. The material sequenced was peripheral blood. This chain joins TRBV6-5 and TRBJ2-6; D call uncertain. The receptor was derived from a man in his fifties or sixties with active COVID-19. Here the CDR3 reads CASNPGSSGANVLTF. DNA of the CDR3: TGTGCCAGCAATCCAGGAAGCTCTGGGGCCAACGTCCTGACTTTC.